This T cell receptor beta chain was captured in a study of neurological immune-mediated disorders. Study findings and constraints: In HTLV-1-associated myelopathy, TCR clonal expansion was greatest, and in multiple sclerosis it was least, below healthy controls.

TCRdb used MiXCR to reprocess the 5' RACE reads, holding one entry per CDR3 protein. The table includes 110,000 or so distinct CDR3 sequences, about 3.2% detected once. This clonotype has ten or more counts. Its specificity is unknown. Libraries used 2 million unsorted PBMCs kept frozen in RNAlater. This receptor was obtained from a woman younger than 45 with multiple sclerosis. Sample: PBMCs.

CDR3: CSASGSGGFEGYTF. The DNA for the CDR3 is TGCAGTGCTAGTGGGTCAGGGGGCTTTGAGGGCTACACCTTC. The V and J genes are TRBV20-1 and TRBJ1-2; TRBD1 aligns across 8 bases. The trim removed 3 bases at V and 8 bases at J, leaving 11 bases unmatched. Germline CDR1 reads DFQATT; CDR2 reads SNEGSKA (reference sequence). There are 14 residues in the CDR3.